This T cell receptor (beta chain) was captured by sequencing in a study of T cells in Graves' hyperthyroidism and ophthalmopathy. Study-wide context: Specimen type is peripheral blood, collected at initial diagnosis prior to any treatment. Study-wide results and caveats: Blood also showed most of the thyroid clonotypes that were expanded above 0.001.

Researchers defined stable Graves' hyperthyroidism as no ophthalmopathy progression within 18 months. Fresh peripheral blood, approximately 9.1 ml, was the source of the PBMCs. The CDR3 spans 17 residues. Germline CDR1 reads SNHLY; CDR2 reads FYNNEI. J was trimmed by 3 bases and V by 6 bases; bases with no gene match: 10. Amplified TCR beta CDR3 regions came from RNA transcripts. Carried out on the TCR CDR3, a first-round RT-PCR used the HTBI primer set. TCRdb reprocessed the multiplex PCR reads with MiXCR, giving one entry per CDR3 protein. The sample shows some 760,000 distinct CDR3 sequences, 14% of them seen only once. On this clonotype: Its specificity is not known.

The receptor's source is a woman between 18 and 29 years old with Graves' hyperthyroidism. Sequencing used blood. The chain recombines TRBV2 with TRBJ2-1; 11 bases line up with TRBD2. CDR3 sequence reads: CASSWSPGLAVYNEQFF. The CDR3 DNA reads as TGTGCCAGCAGCTGGTCCCCGGGACTAGCGGTCTACAATGAGCAGTTCTTC. Using reference TRBV2 and TRBJ2-1 for the parts outside the CDR3, the full variable domain is EPEVTQTPSHQVTQMGQEVILRCVPISNHLYFYWYRQILGQKVEFLVSFYNNEISEKSEIFDDQFSVERPDGSNFTLKIRSTKLEDSAMYFCASSWSPGLAVYNEQFFGPGTRLTVL.